The present T cell receptor (beta chain) was sequenced within a study of CD4+ T cells in melanoma. A note on this clone: As yet, its antigen is unknown.

CDR3 length: 14 amino acids. The germline CDR1 and CDR2 sequences are LGHNA and YSLEER. V lost 0 bases and J lost 9, with 9 bases in between. Some clones are missing from TCRdb's copy, which holds only in-frame ones; the method was immunoSEQ multiplex PCR. The table records about 110,000 clones, around 93% of them present only once. Study-wide findings and caveats: Diverse differentiation states were reported for melanoma neoantigen-specific CD4+ T cells. A reported correlation linked neoantigen-specific CD4+ T cells to CD8+, macrophage and B cell function.

This chain joins TRBV4-3 and TRBJ1-6; D unclear. The sequence derives from a human donor with melanoma. What was sequenced was peripheral blood. This CDR3 is CASSQDPGSSPLHF. The CDR3 nucleotides read TGCGCCAGCAGCCAAGATCCCGGGAGTTCACCCCTCCACTTT.